This T cell receptor beta chain was obtained from a study of cytomegalovirus exposure and HLA in healthy donors. General observations from the study: Later work found most CMV-associated TCR beta chains apparently HLA-restricted.

Germline V CDR1 and CDR2: MNHEY, SVGAGI. The CDR3 is 13 residues long. Trimming pared 1 base from V and 4 bases from J, leaving 8 bases between. As for this clone: Its specificity is not known.

Both 60 Vbeta primers and 13 Jbeta primers went into the PCR. Sequencing was performed with immunoSEQ multiplex PCR; in TCRdb, only in-frame clones are kept and a portion is missing. In the table there are 150,000 or so clones, approximately 80% of which are singletons. The sample comprised PBMCs. The sequence came from a male donor in good health and CMV-seropositive. This chain links TRBV6-5 with TRBJ2-7; a possible D gene is TRBD1 (5 bases). Written as DNA, the CDR3 is TGTGCCAGCAGTTACTTACAGGATTACGAGCAGTACTTC. Amino acids: CASSYLQDYEQYF.